This is a list of T cell receptor beta chains from one sample in a study of T cells in Graves' hyperthyroidism and ophthalmopathy. A single record per CDR3 protein comes from TCRdb applying MiXCR to the multiplex PCR reads. Here the sample spans about 420,000 distinct CDR3 sequences, about an eighth being singletons. What was sequenced was blood. The source is a woman aged 18-29 years with Graves' hyperthyroidism. Both conserved end residues are part of each CDR3. The D gene is left open where the match is weak. Only some rows state a clone size, as once, few, many or a class for expanded clones.

D: -; V: TRBV20-1; J: TRBJ2-3; size: few; CDR3: CSAKRGGGSTDTQYF; DNA: TGCAGTGCAAAGAGGGGGGGCGGATCCACAGATACGCAGTATTTT
D: -; V: TRBV29-1; J: TRBJ1-1; size: many; CDR3: CSSTGQVNTEAFF; DNA: TGCAGTAGTACAGGGCAGGTGAACACTGAAGCTTTCTTT
D: TRBD1; V: TRBV11-1; J: TRBJ2-5; size: many; CDR3: CASSPGTGGTQTQYF; DNA: TGTGCCAGCAGCCCCGGGACAGGGGGCACGCAGACCCAGTACTTC
D: TRBD1; V: TRBV2; J: TRBJ1-4; size: -; CDR3: CASRRDSSNEKLFF; DNA: TGTGCCAGCAGAAGGGACAGCAGTAATGAAAAACTGTTTTTT
D: -; V: TRBV7-2; J: TRBJ2-1; size: -; CDR3: CASSLVSGIPYDEQFF; DNA: TGTGCCAGCAGCTTAGTTTCGGGAATACCGTACGATGAGCAGTTCTTC
D: -; V: TRBV4-1; J: TRBJ2-1; size: few; CDR3: CASSLTQGNEQFF; DNA: TGCGCCAGCAGCCTAACCCAGGGAAATGAGCAGTTCTTC
D: -; V: TRBV20-1; J: TRBJ1-4; size: many; CDR3: CSAPTADEKLFF; DNA: TGCAGTGCTCCGACAGCAGATGAAAAACTGTTTTTT
D: -; V: TRBV14; J: TRBJ1-1; size: few; CDR3: CASSQASTEAFF; DNA: TGTGCCAGCAGCCAAGCTAGTACTGAAGCTTTCTTT
D: -; V: TRBV29-1; J: TRBJ2-2; size: many; CDR3: CSVGLYDTGELFF; DNA: TGCAGCGTTGGACTGTATGACACCGGGGAGCTGTTTTTT
D: -; V: TRBV6-2/TRBV6-3; J: TRBJ2-3; size: many; CDR3: CASSYASLEDTQYF; DNA: TGTGCCAGCAGTTACGCTTCACTCGAGGATACGCAGTATTTT
D: -; V: TRBV12-3/TRBV12-4; J: TRBJ1-2; size: many; CDR3: CASSLSRQGHGYTF; DNA: TGTGCCAGCAGTTTAAGTCGGCAGGGTCATGGCTACACCTTC
D: -; V: TRBV28; J: TRBJ2-1; size: -; CDR3: CASTIRASYNEQFF; DNA: TGTGCCAGCACCATTCGGGCTAGTTACAATGAGCAGTTCTTC
D: TRBD1; V: TRBV30; J: TRBJ1-1; size: few; CDR3: CAWSGQGRVVAFF; DNA: TGTGCCTGGAGTGGACAGGGAAGGGTTGTAGCTTTCTTT
D: TRBD2; V: TRBV20-1; J: TRBJ2-7; size: many; CDR3: CSAQMGLAETYEQYF; DNA: TGCAGTGCTCAAATGGGACTAGCGGAAACCTACGAGCAGTACTTC
D: -; V: TRBV28; J: TRBJ1-4; size: many; CDR3: CASSQVGRVDEKLFF; DNA: TGTGCCAGCAGCCAAGTGGGCAGGGTGGACGAAAAACTGTTTTTT
D: TRBD2; V: TRBV20-1; J: TRBJ2-4; size: few; CDR3: CSAQTSHKNIQYF; DNA: TGCAGTGCTCAGACTAGCCACAAAAACATTCAGTACTTC
D: TRBD2; V: TRBV5-5; J: TRBJ2-1; size: few; CDR3: CASSFLGLAFNEQFF; DNA: TGTGCCAGCAGCTTCTTGGGACTAGCGTTTAATGAGCAGTTCTTC
D: -; V: TRBV2; J: TRBJ1-1; size: -; CDR3: CASSDLGTFDTEASF; DNA: TGTGCCAGCAGTGATTTGGGGACATTCGACACTGAAGCTTCCTTT
D: TRBD2; V: TRBV20-1; J: TRBJ2-1; size: many; CDR3: CSAQKREGFTEQFF; DNA: TGCAGTGCTCAAAAGCGGGAGGGATTCACTGAGCAGTTCTTC
D: -; V: TRBV18; J: TRBJ2-4; size: -; CDR3: CASSPQGAKNIQYF; DNA: TGTGCCAGCTCCCCTCAGGGGGCCAAAAACATTCAGTACTTC
D: -; V: TRBV5-1; J: TRBJ2-3; size: many; CDR3: CASSLITSTDTQYF; DNA: TGCGCCAGCAGCTTGATCACTAGCACAGATACGCAGTATTTT
D: -; V: TRBV5-6; J: TRBJ2-7; size: many; CDR3: CASSSRTTSRYYEQYF; DNA: TGTGCCAGCAGCTCACGGACGACCAGTCGCTACTACGAGCAGTACTTC
D: TRBD1; V: TRBV12-5; J: TRBJ1-2; size: few; CDR3: CASGLAGDSYGYTF; DNA: TGTGCTAGTGGTTTGGCTGGGGACAGCTATGGCTACACCTTC
D: -; V: TRBV6-2/TRBV6-3; J: TRBJ1-1; size: many; CDR3: CASSYHGVNTEAFF; DNA: TGTGCCAGCAGTTACCACGGAGTGAACACTGAAGCTTTCTTT
D: -; V: TRBV20-1; J: TRBJ1-1; size: few; CDR3: CSAGGNTEAFF; DNA: TGCAGTGCCGGGGGCAACACTGAAGCTTTCTTT
D: TRBD2; V: TRBV10-3; J: TRBJ2-2; size: many; CDR3: CAIKASGRATGELFF; DNA: TGTGCCATCAAGGCTAGCGGGAGGGCCACCGGGGAGCTGTTTTTT
D: -; V: TRBV7-2; J: TRBJ2-2; size: many; CDR3: CASSRGGLNTGELFF; DNA: TGTGCCAGCAGTCGAGGGGGGCTTAACACCGGGGAGCTGTTTTTT
D: -; V: TRBV30; J: TRBJ1-1; size: many; CDR3: CAWSGGASMNTEAFF; DNA: TGTGCCTGGAGTGGAGGGGCCAGCATGAACACTGAAGCTTTCTTT
D: -; V: TRBV24-1; J: TRBJ2-1; size: -; CDR3: CATSAMTVDEQFF; DNA: TGTGCCACCAGTGCCATGACAGTAGATGAGCAGTTCTTC
D: TRBD1; V: TRBV18; J: TRBJ1-2; size: few; CDR3: CASSPGTGPNYGYTF; DNA: TGTGCCAGCTCACCGGGGACAGGGCCTAACTATGGCTACACCTTC
D: -; V: TRBV20-1; J: TRBJ2-7; size: few; CDR3: CSALNYEQYF; DNA: TGCAGTGCCTTGAATTACGAGCAGTACTTC
D: TRBD1; V: TRBV19; J: TRBJ1-1; size: once; CDR3: CASSILQGAVTEAFF; DNA: TGTGCCAGTAGTATTTTACAGGGGGCGGTTACTGAAGCTTTCTTT
D: -; V: TRBV5-1; J: TRBJ2-7; size: few; CDR3: CASSGTESYEQYF; DNA: TGCGCCAGCAGCGGGACCGAGAGCTACGAGCAGTACTTC
D: -; V: TRBV29-1; J: TRBJ2-1; size: -; CDR3: CSARDFGSYNEQFF; DNA: TGCAGCGCCCGGGACTTTGGCTCCTACAATGAGCAGTTCTTC
D: -; V: TRBV14; J: TRBJ1-1; size: few; CDR3: CASSPRTGRREAFF; DNA: TGTGCCAGCAGCCCCCGGACTGGGAGGAGGGAAGCTTTCTTT
D: -; V: TRBV11-2; J: TRBJ2-1; size: many; CDR3: CASSLDLGATPYNEQFF; DNA: TGTGCCAGCAGCTTAGATCTTGGAGCAACCCCCTACAATGAGCAGTTCTTC
D: -; V: TRBV4-1; J: TRBJ1-2; size: few; CDR3: CASSQDPAGTYGYTF; DNA: TGCGCCAGCAGCCAAGACCCAGCAGGAACTTATGGCTACACCTTC
D: TRBD1; V: TRBV20-1; J: TRBJ2-4; size: few; CDR3: CSAPDRATAKNIQYF; DNA: TGCAGTGCTCCCGACAGGGCGACGGCCAAAAACATTCAGTACTTC
D: -; V: TRBV25-1; J: TRBJ2-2; size: few; CDR3: CASRAKITGELFF; DNA: TGTGCCAGCAGGGCAAAGATCACCGGGGAGCTGTTTTTT
D: -; V: TRBV5-1; J: TRBJ1-2; size: few; CDR3: CASSPREGGYGYTF; DNA: TGCGCCAGCAGCCCTCGGGAGGGCGGCTATGGCTACACCTTC
D: -; V: TRBV20-1; J: TRBJ2-2; size: few; CDR3: CSAKQGPKNTGELFF; DNA: TGCAGTGCTAAACAGGGCCCAAAGAACACCGGGGAGCTGTTTTTT
D: -; V: TRBV27; J: TRBJ2-7; size: many; CDR3: CASRSSRGGEQYF; DNA: TGTGCCAGCAGGTCATCTCGGGGCGGAGAGCAGTACTTC
D: -; V: TRBV20-1; J: TRBJ2-7; size: many; CDR3: CSCFRQDYEQYF; DNA: TGCAGCTGTTTTAGGCAGGACTACGAGCAGTACTTC